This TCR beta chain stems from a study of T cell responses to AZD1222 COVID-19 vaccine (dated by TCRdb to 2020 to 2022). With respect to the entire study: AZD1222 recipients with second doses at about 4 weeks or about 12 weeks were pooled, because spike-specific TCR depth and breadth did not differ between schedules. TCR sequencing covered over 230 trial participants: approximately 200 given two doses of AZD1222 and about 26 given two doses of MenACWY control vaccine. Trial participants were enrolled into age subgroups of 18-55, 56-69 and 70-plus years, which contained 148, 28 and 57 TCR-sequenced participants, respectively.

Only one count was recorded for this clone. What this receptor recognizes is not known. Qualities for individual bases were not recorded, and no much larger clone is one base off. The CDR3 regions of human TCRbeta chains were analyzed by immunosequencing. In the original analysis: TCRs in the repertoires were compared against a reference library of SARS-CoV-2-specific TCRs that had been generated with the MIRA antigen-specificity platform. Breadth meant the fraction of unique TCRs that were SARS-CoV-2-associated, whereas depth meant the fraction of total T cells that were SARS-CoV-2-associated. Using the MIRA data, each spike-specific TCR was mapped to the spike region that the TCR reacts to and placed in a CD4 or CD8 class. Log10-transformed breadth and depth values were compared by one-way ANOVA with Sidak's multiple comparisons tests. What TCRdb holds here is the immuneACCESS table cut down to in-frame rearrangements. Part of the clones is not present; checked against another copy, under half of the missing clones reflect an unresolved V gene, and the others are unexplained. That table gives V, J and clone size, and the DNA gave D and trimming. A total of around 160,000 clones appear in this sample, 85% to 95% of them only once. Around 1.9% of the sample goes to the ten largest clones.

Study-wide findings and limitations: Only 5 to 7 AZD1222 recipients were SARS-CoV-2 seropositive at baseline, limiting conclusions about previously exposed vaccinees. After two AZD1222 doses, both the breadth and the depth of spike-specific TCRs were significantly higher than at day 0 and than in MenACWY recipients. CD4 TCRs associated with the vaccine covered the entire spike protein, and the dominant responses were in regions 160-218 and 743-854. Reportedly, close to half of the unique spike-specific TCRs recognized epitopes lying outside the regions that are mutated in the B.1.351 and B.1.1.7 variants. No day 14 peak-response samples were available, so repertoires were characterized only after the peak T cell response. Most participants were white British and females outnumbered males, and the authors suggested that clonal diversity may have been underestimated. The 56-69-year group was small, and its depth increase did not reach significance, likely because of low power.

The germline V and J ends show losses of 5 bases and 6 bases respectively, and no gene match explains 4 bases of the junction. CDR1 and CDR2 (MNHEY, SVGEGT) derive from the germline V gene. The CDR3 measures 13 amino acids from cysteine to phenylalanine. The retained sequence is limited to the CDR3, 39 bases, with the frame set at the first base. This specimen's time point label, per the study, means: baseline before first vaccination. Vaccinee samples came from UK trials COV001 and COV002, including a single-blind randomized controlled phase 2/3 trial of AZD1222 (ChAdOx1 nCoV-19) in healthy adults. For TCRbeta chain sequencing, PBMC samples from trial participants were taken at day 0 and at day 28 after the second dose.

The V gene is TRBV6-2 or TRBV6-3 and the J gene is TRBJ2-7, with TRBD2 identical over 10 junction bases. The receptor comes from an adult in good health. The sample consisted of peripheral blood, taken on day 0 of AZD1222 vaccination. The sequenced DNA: TGTGCCAGCAGTCGAGGGACTAGCGTCGAGCAGTACTTC. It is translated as CASSRGTSVEQYF.